This TCR beta chain appears in the sequencing data of a study of cytomegalovirus exposure and HLA in healthy donors. Study outcomes and limitations: CMV antigen specificity was confirmed in vitro for a few CMV-associated chains.

A note on this clone: The antigen is undetermined. Relative to the germline gene, one junction end is altered; a read error may explain this. The sample has other DNA sequences that encode this CDR3 too.

The germline V gene has CDR1 LNHDA and CDR2 SQIVND (reference sequence). The CDR3 runs 15 residues. PCR involved 60 Vbeta and 13 Jbeta primers. TCRdb's table, derived via immunoSEQ multiplex PCR, lists solely in-frame clones and lacks some. Of some 120,000 clones listed, 50% to 65% were seen once; the top ten hold nearly 9.5%. Healthy individuals who donated bone marrow served as the donors. The receptor's source is a woman aged 40 to 50 in good health and CMV-seropositive. The J gene is TRBJ1-5, the V gene TRBV19; a weak D match, TRBD1 (6 bases). The sequenced sample consisted of PBMCs. The CDR3 sequence: CASSIDLGANQPQHF. The DNA for the CDR3 is TGCGCCAGTAGTATAGATCTGGGGGCCAATCAGCCCCAGCATTTT.